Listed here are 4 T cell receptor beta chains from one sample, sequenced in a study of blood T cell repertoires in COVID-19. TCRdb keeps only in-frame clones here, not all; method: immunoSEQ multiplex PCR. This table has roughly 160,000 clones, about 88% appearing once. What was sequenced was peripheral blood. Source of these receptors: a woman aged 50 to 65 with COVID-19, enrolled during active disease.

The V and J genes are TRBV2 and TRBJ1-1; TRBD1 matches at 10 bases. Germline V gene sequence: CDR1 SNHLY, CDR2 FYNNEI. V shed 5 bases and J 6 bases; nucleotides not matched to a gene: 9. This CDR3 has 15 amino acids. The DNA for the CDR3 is TGTGCCAGCAGTATCAAGACAGGGGGCGCGGCTGAAGCTTTCTTT. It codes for CASSIKTGGAAEAFF. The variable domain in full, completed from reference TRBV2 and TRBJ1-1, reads EPEVTQTPSHQVTQMGQEVILRCVPISNHLYFYWYRQILGQKVEFLVSFYNNEISEKSEIFDDQFSVERPDGSNFTLKIRSTKLEDSAMYFCASSIKTGGAAEAFFGQGTRLTVV.

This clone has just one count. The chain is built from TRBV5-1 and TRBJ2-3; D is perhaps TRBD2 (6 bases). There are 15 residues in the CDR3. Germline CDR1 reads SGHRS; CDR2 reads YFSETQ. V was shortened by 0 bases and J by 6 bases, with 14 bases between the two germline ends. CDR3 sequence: CASSLGDFERDTQYF. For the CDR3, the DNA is TGCGCCAGCAGCTTGGGGGACTTTGAGCGTGATACGCAGTATTTT.

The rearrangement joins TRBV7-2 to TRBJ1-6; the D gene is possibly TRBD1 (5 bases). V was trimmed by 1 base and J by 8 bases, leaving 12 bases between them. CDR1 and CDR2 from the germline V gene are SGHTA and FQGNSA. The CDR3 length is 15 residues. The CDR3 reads CASSLVGQGDSPLHF. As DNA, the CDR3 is TGTGCCAGCAGCTTAGTGGGTCAGGGTGATTCACCCCTCCACTTT.

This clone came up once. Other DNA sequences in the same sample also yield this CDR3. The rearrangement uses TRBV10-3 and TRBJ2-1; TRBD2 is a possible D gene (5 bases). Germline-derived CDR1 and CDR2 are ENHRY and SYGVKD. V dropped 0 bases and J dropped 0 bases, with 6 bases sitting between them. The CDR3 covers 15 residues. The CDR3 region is CAISESGSSYNEQFF. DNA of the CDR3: TGTGCCATCAGTGAGTCGGGGAGCTCCTACAATGAGCAGTTCTTC.